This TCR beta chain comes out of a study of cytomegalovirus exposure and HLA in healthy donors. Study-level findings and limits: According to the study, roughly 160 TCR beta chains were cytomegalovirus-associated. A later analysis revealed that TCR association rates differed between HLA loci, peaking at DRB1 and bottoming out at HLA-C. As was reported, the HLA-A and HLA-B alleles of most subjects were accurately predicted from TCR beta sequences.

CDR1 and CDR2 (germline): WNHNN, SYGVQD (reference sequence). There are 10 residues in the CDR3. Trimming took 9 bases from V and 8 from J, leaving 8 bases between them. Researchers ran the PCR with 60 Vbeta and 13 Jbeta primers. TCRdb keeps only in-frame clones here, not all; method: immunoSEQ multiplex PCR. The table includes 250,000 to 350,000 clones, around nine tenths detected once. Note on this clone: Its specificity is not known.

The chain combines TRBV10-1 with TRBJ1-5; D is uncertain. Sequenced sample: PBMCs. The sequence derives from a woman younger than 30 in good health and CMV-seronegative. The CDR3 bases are TGCGCCAGACGGAGAAAGCCCCAGCATTTT. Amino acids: CARRRKPQHF.